This T cell receptor beta chain stems from a study of chemoradiotherapy in HPV16-positive cancers. Whole-study context: Two HPV16-positive patients' cells yielded candidate HPV-specific clones and common motifs.

Clones were read by immunoSEQ multiplex PCR, and TCRdb kept only the in-frame ones, dropping some. The table lists more than 6,000 clones, 75% to 90% of them singletons. Findings and caveats of the study: HPV-specific T cells were functionally defined from only a couple of HPV16-positive patients. Non-HPV-specific T cells did not expand in tumors during treatment, whereas candidate HPV-specific clones and E7-related motifs did. Better recurrence-free survival went with HPV-responsive T-cell expansion in HPV16-positive patients.

The V end lost 2 bases, the J end lost 5 bases, and 13 bases lay between the germline ends. The CDR3 covers 14 residues. Germline values: CDR1 SGHRS, CDR2 YFSETQ. Turning to this clone: Its antigen is undetermined.

The source material was tumor tissue, sampled from a patient who underwent chemoradiotherapy. The genes are TRBV5-1 and TRBJ2-5; D perhaps matches TRBD1 (6 bases). This clonotype originated in a human donor with HPV-associated anogenital cancer. The CDR3 nucleotides are TGCGCCAGCAGCTTTGGGGACACCCAGGAGACCCAGTACTTC. Its protein product is CASSFGDTQETQYF.